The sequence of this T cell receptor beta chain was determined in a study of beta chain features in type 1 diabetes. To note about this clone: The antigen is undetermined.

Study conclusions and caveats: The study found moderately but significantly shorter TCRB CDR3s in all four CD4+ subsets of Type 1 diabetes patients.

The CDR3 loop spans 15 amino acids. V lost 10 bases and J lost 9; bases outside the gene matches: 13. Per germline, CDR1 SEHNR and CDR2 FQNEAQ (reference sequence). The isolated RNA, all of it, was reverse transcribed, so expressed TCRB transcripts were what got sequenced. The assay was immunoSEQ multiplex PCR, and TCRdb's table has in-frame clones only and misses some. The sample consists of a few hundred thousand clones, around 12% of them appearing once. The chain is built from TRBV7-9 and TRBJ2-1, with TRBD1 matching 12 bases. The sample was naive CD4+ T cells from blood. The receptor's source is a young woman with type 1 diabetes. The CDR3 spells CATPSRDRGRGEQFF. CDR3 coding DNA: TGTGCCACCCCCTCCCGGGACAGGGGGCGGGGTGAGCAGTTCTTC.